A selection of T cell receptor beta chains follows, all from one sample in a study of Graves' ophthalmopathy and Graves' hyperthyroidism. TCRdb re-analysed the multiplex PCR reads in MiXCR, keeping a single row per CDR3 protein. This table has about 210,000 distinct CDR3 sequences, roughly 29% appearing once. Source material: peripheral blood. These receptors were obtained from a man aged 50-59 years with Graves' ophthalmopathy. Both conserved end residues are part of each CDR3. D genes are given only for firm matches. Part of the rows lack a size; the others show once, few, many or a class for expanded clones.

cdr3_length,clone_size,v_call,d_call,j_call,cdr3_aa,cdr3_nt
16,many,TRBV4-1,TRBD1,TRBJ1-5,CASSQDVRQGYQPQHF,TGCGCCAGCAGCCAAGATGTCCGACAGGGGTATCAGCCCCAGCATTTT
15,many,TRBV6-2/TRBV6-3,TRBD2,TRBJ2-7,CASSLTSGSAYEQYF,TGTGCCAGCAGTCTTACTAGCGGGAGCGCCTACGAGCAGTACTTC
13,many,TRBV13,-,TRBJ2-7,CASSLAGAGEQYF,TGTGCCAGCAGCTTAGCGGGAGCTGGCGAGCAGTACTTC
13,-,TRBV6-5,-,TRBJ1-2,CASSFGHPYGYTF,TGTGCCAGCAGTTTCGGACACCCCTATGGCTACACCTTC
14,many,TRBV19,-,TRBJ2-7,CASSPGPGGDKQYF,TGTGCCAGTAGCCCAGGCCCTGGCGGGGACAAGCAGTACTTC
15,many,TRBV27,TRBD1,TRBJ1-5,CASRRAGGSDQPQHF,TGTGCCAGCAGGCGAGCAGGGGGGTCGGATCAGCCCCAGCATTTT
15,many,TRBV9,-,TRBJ2-7,CASSAASGRIYEQYF,TGTGCCAGCAGCGCCGCCTCAGGACGGATCTACGAGCAGTACTTC
17,few,TRBV28,-,TRBJ1-5,CASSSVQKGHSNQPQHF,TGTGCCAGCAGTTCCGTGCAGAAGGGCCATAGCAATCAGCCCCAGCATTTT
16,-,TRBV28,TRBD1,TRBJ1-1,CASTLGQELPNTEAFF,TGTGCCAGCACCCTGGGACAGGAGCTACCGAACACTGAAGCTTTCTTT
15,-,TRBV24-1,-,TRBJ2-5,CATSRAVSGQETQYF,TGTGCCACCAGTCGGGCGGTTTCGGGACAAGAGACCCAGTACTTC